This T cell receptor beta chain comes out of a study of PD-1 blockade in classical Hodgkin lymphoma. The germline V and J ends were trimmed by 8 bases and 6 bases, with 13 bases remaining between them. This CDR3 spans 13 amino acids. Germline V gene lookup returns CDR1 LNHDA and CDR2 SQIVND (reference sequence). Every patient had relapsed following autologous stem cell transplantation, and cohorts differed in brentuximab vedotin exposure. The patients, who had relapsed/refractory classical Hodgkin lymphoma, achieved best responses of complete response, partial response or progressive disease. This clone is judged medium-sized. Profiling relied on immunoSEQ multiplex PCR, and the TCRdb table lists in-frame clones only, not all of them. The data contain over 10,000 clones, about four fifths of them singletons.

The chain uses TRBV19 and TRBJ2-2; the D is unclear. This TCR was sampled from a human donor with classical Hodgkin lymphoma. The material was peripheral blood mononuclear cells (PBMCs), obtained at baseline. The CDR3 sequence is CASGVGGAGELFF. Written as DNA, the CDR3 is TGTGCCAGTGGTGTGGGCGGCGCCGGGGAGCTGTTTTTT.